These 9 T cell receptor beta chains share one sample of origin, sequenced in a study of T cells in tuberculosis. Time point specified: new active TB diagnosis, blood taken before or within 7 days of starting treatment. TCRdb's copy holds only in-frame clones and misses some; the assay was immunoSEQ multiplex PCR. The repertoire holds some 30,000 clones, about 92% seen once, with around 7% in the top ten. The specimen comprised PBMCs, sampled at tuberculosis diagnosis. Source of these receptors: an adult with tuberculosis.

V and J are TRBV19 and TRBJ1-2, with 8 bases aligning to TRBD1. After removal of 1 base from V and 0 bases from J, the junction contained 1 base not matched to a gene. The CDR3 sequence is 15 residues long. Germline lookup yields CDR1 LNHDA and CDR2 SQIVND (reference sequence). The CDR3 DNA sequence: TGTGCCAGTAGTATAGTACAGGGGGCTAACTATGGCTACACCTTC. It translates to CASSIVQGANYGYTF.

The gene calls are TRBV7-2 and TRBJ1-2; TRBD1 aligns across 8 bases. After removal of 4 bases from V and 4 bases from J, the junction contained 11 bases not matched to a gene. This CDR3 region has 16 residues. CDR1 is SGHTA, CDR2 FQGNSA, per germline. The CDR3 nucleotides read TGTGCCAGCAGCTCCCTCCTCCGCGGGACAGGCTATGGCTACACCTTC. Translated, it gives CASSSLLRGTGYGYTF.

The V and J genes are TRBV4-3 and TRBJ2-1; tentative D call: TRBD2 (7 bases). This CDR3 has 16 amino acids. Trimming took 0 bases from V and 7 from J, leaving 16 bases between them. The V gene's germline CDR1 is LGHNA and CDR2 YSLEER. CDR3 sequence reads: CASSQDARGGRNEQFF. The CDR3 DNA sequence: TGCGCCAGCAGCCAAGATGCGAGGGGGGGCCGGAATGAGCAGTTCTTC.

J is TRBJ1-5 and V is TRBV28; TRBD1 agrees at 7 bases. This CDR3 spans 16 amino acids. V lost 6 bases and J lost 1; bases outside the gene matches: 9. Germline values: CDR1 MDHEN, CDR2 SYDVKM. Written as DNA, the CDR3 is TGTGCCAGCAGCTCCGGAGGGGGCAGGAGCAATCAGCCCCAGCATTTT. Translated: CASSSGGGRSNQPQHF. Full variable domain (rest looked up from reference TRBV28 and TRBJ1-5): DVKVTQSSRYLVKRTGEKVFLECVQDMDHENMFWYRQDPGLGLRLIYFSYDVKMKEKGDIPEGYSVSREKKERFSLILESASTNQTSMYLCASSSGGGRSNQPQHFGDGTRLSIL.

CDR3 loop: CASSLAGTGVHRTQYF. CDR3 sequence (DNA): TGTGCCAGCAGCTTGGCCGGGACAGGGGTCCACCGTACGCAGTATTTT. The V gene is TRBV5-4, the J gene TRBJ2-3, with TRBD1 identical over 10 bases. CDR1 and CDR2 (germline): SGHNT, YYREEE (reference sequence). The CDR3 has 16 residues. V trimming: 0 bases; J trimming: 8 bases; junction bases outside the gene matches: 9.

The chain joins TRBV18 to TRBJ2-7; D is possibly TRBD2 (7 bases). This CDR3 spans 19 amino acids. Trimming left V 3 bases short and J 2 bases short, with 26 bases between. Germline values: CDR1 KGHSH, CDR2 LQKENI. In nucleotides, the CDR3 is TGTGCCAGCTCACCGTTACAGGGTGGAGCGGGGAGCACTGCCTACGAGCAGTACTTC. Its protein is CASSPLQGGAGSTAYEQYF.

CDR3 sequence (DNA): TGTGCCAGCAGCTTAGCAGCGACTCGTGGGGCCACCGGGGAGCTGTTTTTT. Translating it yields CASSLAATRGATGELFF. The gene calls are TRBV7-9 and TRBJ2-2; possible D gene TRBD1, 5 bases. Trimming removed 0 bases at V and 4 bases at J, with 15 bases between. This CDR3 has 17 residues. In germline, CDR1 is SEHNR, CDR2 FQNEAQ (reference sequence).

In this sample, this clone turned up once. This chain connects TRBV5-1 to TRBJ2-7; 7 bases line up with TRBD1. V trimming: 3 bases; J trimming: 5 bases; junction bases outside the gene matches: 8. Per the germline V gene, CDR1 is SGHRS and CDR2 is YFSETQ. The CDR3 extends over 14 amino acids. The DNA of the CDR3 is TGCGCCAGCAGCTCCTCGACAGGGTTCAACGAGCAGTACTTC. The encoded protein is CASSSSTGFNEQYF.

This chain joins TRBV7-3 and TRBJ2-1; tentatively, D is TRBD1 (5 bases). This CDR3 is 13 amino acids long. CDR1 and CDR2 from the germline V gene are SGHTA and FQGTGA. V was cut by 5 bases and J by 6 bases, with 11 bases left in between. In DNA form, the CDR3 reads TGTGCCAGCAGCATGCTAGGGGCCAATGAGCAGTTCTTC. Translating it yields CASSMLGANEQFF.